The table lists the clone carrying this T cell receptor beta chain with a few counts. Its target is not known. CDR1 is SGHAT, CDR2 FQNNGV, per germline. Trimming left V 5 bases short and J 1 base short, with 15 bases between. The CDR3 totals 15 residues. The data are from a study of T cell repertoires in cytomegalovirus infection. Overall study: It was the public TCR beta signatures that indicated both CMV infection and matching HLA type. General study results and limits: Dominating the ex vivo response were HLA-C-restricted CMV-specific TCR beta clonotypes.

TCRdb redid the calling of the reads with MiXCR, one entry per CDR3 protein. The top ten hold about 20% of the sample, which has hundreds of thousands of distinct CDR3 sequences, about 29% seen once. This TCR came from a human donor in good health (CMV status not recorded). Some clones in this sample may be carry-over from other donors' samples. The sequences come from cultured PBMCs, collected from culture after CMV antigen stimulation. V is TRBV11-2 and J is TRBJ2-7; maybe TRBD2 (5 bases). Written as DNA, the CDR3 is TGTGCCAGCAGCCCCACCCGGACTTCTTCCTACGAGCAGTACTTC. It encodes CASSPTRTSSYEQYF.